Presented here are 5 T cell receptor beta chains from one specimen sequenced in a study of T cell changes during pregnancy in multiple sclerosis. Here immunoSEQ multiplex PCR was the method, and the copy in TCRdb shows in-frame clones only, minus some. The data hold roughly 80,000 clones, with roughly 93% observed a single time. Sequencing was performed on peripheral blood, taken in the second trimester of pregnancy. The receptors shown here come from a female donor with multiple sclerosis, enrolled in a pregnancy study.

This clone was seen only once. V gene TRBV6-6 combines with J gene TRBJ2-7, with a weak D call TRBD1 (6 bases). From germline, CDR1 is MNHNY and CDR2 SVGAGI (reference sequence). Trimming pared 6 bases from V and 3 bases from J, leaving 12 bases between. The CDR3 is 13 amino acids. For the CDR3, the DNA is TGTGCCAGCAGCAAGGGACACTTCTACGAGCAGTACTTC. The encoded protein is CASSKGHFYEQYF.

CDR3 sequence: CASSFYPQGTTDTQYF. The CDR3 region has the DNA TGTGCCAGCAGTTTTTATCCTCAGGGAACCACAGATACGCAGTATTTT. The V gene is TRBV27, the J gene TRBJ2-3; maybe TRBD1 (5 bases). V dropped 3 bases and J dropped 2 bases, with 15 bases sitting between them. This CDR3 contains 16 residues. Germline V lookup: CDR1 MNHEY, CDR2 SMNVEV (reference sequence).

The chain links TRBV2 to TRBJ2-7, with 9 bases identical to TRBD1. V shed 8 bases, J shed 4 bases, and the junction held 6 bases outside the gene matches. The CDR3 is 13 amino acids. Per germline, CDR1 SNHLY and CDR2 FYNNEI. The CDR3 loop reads CASGDREWYEQYF. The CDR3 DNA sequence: TGTGCCAGCGGGGACAGGGAATGGTACGAGCAGTACTTC.

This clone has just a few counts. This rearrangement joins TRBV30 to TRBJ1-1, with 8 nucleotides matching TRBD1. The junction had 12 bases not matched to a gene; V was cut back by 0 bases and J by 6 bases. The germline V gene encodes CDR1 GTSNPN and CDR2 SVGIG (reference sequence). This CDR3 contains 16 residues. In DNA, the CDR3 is TGTGCCTGGAGTGTACTCCCGGGACAGGCAGGTGCTGAAGCTTTCTTT. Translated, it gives CAWSVLPGQAGAEAFF.

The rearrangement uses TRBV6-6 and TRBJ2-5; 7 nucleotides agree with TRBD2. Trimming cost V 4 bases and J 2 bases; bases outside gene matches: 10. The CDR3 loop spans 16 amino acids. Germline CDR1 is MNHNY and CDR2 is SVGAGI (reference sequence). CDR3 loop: CASSFSGGGVQETQYF. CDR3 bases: TGTGCCAGCAGTTTTTCGGGCGGGGGAGTTCAAGAGACCCAGTACTTC.